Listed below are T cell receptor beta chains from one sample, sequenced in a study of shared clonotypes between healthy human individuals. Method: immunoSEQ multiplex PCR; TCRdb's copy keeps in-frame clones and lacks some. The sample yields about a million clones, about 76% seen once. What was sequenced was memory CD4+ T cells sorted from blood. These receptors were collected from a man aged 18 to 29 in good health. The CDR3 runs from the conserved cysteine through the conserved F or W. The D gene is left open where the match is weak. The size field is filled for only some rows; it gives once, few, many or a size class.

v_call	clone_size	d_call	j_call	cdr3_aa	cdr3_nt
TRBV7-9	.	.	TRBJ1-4	CASSLEKSGELFF	TGTGCCAGCAGCTTGGAAAAGAGCGGGGAACTGTTTTTT
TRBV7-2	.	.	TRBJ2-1	CASSLAFEQFF	TGTGCCAGCAGCTTAGCGTTTGAGCAGTTCTTC
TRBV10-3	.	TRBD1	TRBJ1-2	CAIRPGDSYGYTF	TGTGCCATCCGCCCGGGGGACAGCTATGGCTACACCTTC
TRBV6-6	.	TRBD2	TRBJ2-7	CASSKLADSTYEQYF	TGTGCCAGCAGTAAACTAGCGGATTCTACCTACGAGCAGTACTTC
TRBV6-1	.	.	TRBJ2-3	CASSEALVAGLNTDTQYF	TGTGCCAGCAGTGAAGCGTTAGTTGCGGGGCTCAACACAGATACGCAGTATTTT
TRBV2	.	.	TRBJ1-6	CASSVPPAPLHF	TGTGCCAGCAGTGTGCCTCCGGCTCCCCTCCACTTT
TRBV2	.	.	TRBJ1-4	CASSGGGWEANEKLFF	TGTGCCAGCAGCGGGGGAGGGTGGGAGGCTAATGAAAAACTGTTTTTT
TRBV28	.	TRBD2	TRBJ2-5	CASSRAGEQETQYF	TGTGCCAGCAGTCGGGCGGGGGAGCAGGAGACCCAGTACTTC
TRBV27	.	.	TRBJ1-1	CASSLYWVAGLNTEAFF	TGTGCCAGCAGTTTATACTGGGTAGCGGGGTTGAACACTGAAGCTTTCTTT
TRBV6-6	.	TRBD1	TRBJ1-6	CASSRDRSDNSPLHF	TGTGCCAGCAGTCGGGACAGGTCTGATAATTCACCCCTCCACTTT
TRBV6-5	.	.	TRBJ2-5	CASRPRTDQETQYF	TGTGCCAGCAGACCTCGGACAGATCAAGAGACCCAGTACTTC
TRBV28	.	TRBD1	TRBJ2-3	CASSPDRGGTDTQYF	TGTGCCAGCAGCCCGGACAGGGGAGGCACAGATACGCAGTATTTT
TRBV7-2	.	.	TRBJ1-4	CASSRNNAGAGNEKLFF	TGTGCCAGCAGCCGCAACAATGCAGGGGCGGGTAATGAAAAACTGTTTTTT
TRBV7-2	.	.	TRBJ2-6	CASSLHEANVLTF	TGTGCCAGCAGCCTCCATGAGGCCAACGTCCTGACTTTC
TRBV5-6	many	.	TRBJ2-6	CASSLGPGWANVLTF	TGTGCCAGCAGCTTGGGTCCGGGCTGGGCCAACGTCCTGACTTTC
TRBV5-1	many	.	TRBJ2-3	CASSLEGHSGTDTQYF	TGCGCCAGCAGCTTGGAAGGGCACTCTGGCACAGATACGCAGTATTTT
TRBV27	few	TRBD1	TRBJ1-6	CAGAARGHSPLHF	TGTGCCGGCGCGGCCAGGGGGCATTCACCCCTCCACTTT
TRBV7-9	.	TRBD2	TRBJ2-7	CASSLEASGAYEQYF	TGTGCCAGCAGCTTAGAGGCTAGCGGGGCCTACGAGCAGTACTTC
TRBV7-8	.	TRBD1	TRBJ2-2	CASSLKQGGVGELFF	TGTGCCAGCAGCTTAAAACAGGGGGGTGTCGGGGAGCTGTTTTTT
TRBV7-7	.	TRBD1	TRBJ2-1	CASSPDRVNEQFF	TGTGCTAGCAGCCCCGACAGGGTAAATGAGCAGTTCTTC
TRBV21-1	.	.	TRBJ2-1	CASSNAAVKDNEQFF	TGTGCCAGCAGCAATGCGGCGGTCAAGGACAATGAGCAGTTCTTC
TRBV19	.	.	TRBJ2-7	CASSIDTPQVNPSYEQYF	TGTGCCAGTAGTATAGATACCCCTCAGGTAAACCCGTCCTACGAGCAGTACTTC
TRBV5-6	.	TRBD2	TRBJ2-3	CASSPLAGGLSTDTQYF	TGTGCCAGCAGCCCACTAGCGGGGGGCCTTAGCACAGATACGCAGTATTTT
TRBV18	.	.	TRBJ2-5	CASSPPNTAGSLYF	TGTGCCAGCTCACCACCGAATACGGCCGGCTCTTTGTACTTC
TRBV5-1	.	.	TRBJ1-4	CASSREATNEKLFF	TGCGCCAGCAGTCGCGAGGCAACTAATGAAAAACTGTTTTTT
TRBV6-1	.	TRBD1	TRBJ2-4	CASSSDRDIQYF	TGTGCCAGCAGCTCCGACAGGGACATTCAGTACTTC
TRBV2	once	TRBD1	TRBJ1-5	CASSTQTGGWNQPQHF	TGTGCCAGCAGTACCCAGACAGGGGGCTGGAATCAGCCCCAGCATTTT
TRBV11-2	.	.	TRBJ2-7	CASSLDRAVTF	TGTGCCAGCAGCTTAGATCGGGCAGTAACCTTC
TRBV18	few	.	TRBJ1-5	CASSPPGQGSNQPQHF	TGTGCCAGCTCACCACCTGGCCAGGGCAGCAATCAGCCCCAGCATTTT
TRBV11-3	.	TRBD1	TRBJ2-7	CASSLGPGQDYEQYF	TGTGCCAGCAGCTTAGGGCCGGGACAGGATTACGAGCAGTACTTC
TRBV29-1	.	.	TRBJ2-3	CSVEDWGRGTTDTQYF	TGCAGCGTTGAAGATTGGGGGCGCGGGACCACAGATACGCAGTATTTT
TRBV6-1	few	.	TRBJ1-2	CASSGVGLGYGYTF	TGTGCCAGCAGTGGGGTGGGCTTGGGCTATGGCTACACCTTC
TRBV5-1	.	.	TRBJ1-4	CASSLGQTNEKLFF	TGCGCCAGCAGCTTGGGCCAGACTAATGAAAAACTGTTTTTT
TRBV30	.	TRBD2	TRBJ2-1	CAWTSGGINNEQFF	TGTGCCTGGACTAGCGGGGGAATAAACAATGAGCAGTTCTTC
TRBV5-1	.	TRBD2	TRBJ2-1	CASSRGRLAGGNEQFF	TGCGCCAGCAGCCGCGGACGACTAGCGGGAGGCAATGAGCAGTTCTTC
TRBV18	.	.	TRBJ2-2	CASSSTRQNTGELFF	TGTGCCAGCTCATCGACGAGACAAAACACCGGGGAGCTGTTTTTT
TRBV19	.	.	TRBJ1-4	CASSIQARAFNEKLFF	TGTGCCAGTAGTATACAGGCCAGGGCTTTTAATGAAAAACTGTTTTTT
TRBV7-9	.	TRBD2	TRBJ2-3	CASSLLAGIDGQYF	TGTGCCAGCAGCTTACTAGCGGGGATTGACGGGCAGTATTTT
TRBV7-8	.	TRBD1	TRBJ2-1	CASNLPGQGGDNEQFF	TGTGCCAGCAACCTCCCGGGACAGGGAGGGGACAATGAGCAGTTCTTC
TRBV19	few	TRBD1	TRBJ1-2	CASSAAGQPRGYTF	TGTGCCAGTAGTGCCGCGGGACAGCCTCGGGGCTACACCTTC